This T cell receptor beta chain was retrieved from a study of cytomegalovirus exposure and HLA in healthy donors. This PCR relied on a set of 60 Vbeta primers and 13 Jbeta primers. TCRdb's table, derived via immunoSEQ multiplex PCR, lists solely in-frame clones and lacks some. The sample includes more than 95,000 clones, roughly a tenth of them seen just once. CDR3 length: 14 residues. CDR1 and CDR2 (germline): MGHRA, YSYEKL. V lost 3 bases and J 6 bases, leaving 15 bases between the germline ends. Sequences were obtained from PBMCs. The receptor was derived from a woman younger than 30 in good health and CMV-seropositive. V is TRBV4-1 and J is TRBJ2-7; D not certain. CDR3 residues: CASSHHNPGSEQYF. CDR3 sequence (DNA): TGCGCCAGCAGCCACCACAACCCCGGGTCCGAGCAGTACTTC.